Given below is one T cell receptor beta chain in context. The data were obtained in a study of T-cell reconstitution after alpha-beta-depleted transplantation in children. Library preparation (for TCRbeta) was performed with unique molecular identifiers. TCRdb redid the calling of the PCR reads with MiXCR, one entry per CDR3 protein. The sample has around 480,000 distinct CDR3 sequences, approximately 32% seen once. The germline V and J ends were trimmed by 4 bases and 7 bases, with 13 bases remaining between them. This CDR3 is built from 14 residues. Germline lookup yields CDR1 SGHTA and CDR2 FQGNSA.

The sequenced sample was PBMCs from the stem cell graft donor, obtained from the stem cell graft. The receptor comes from a human donor who donated a stem cell graft to a child with aplastic anemia. The chain couples TRBV7-2 to TRBJ1-4; D unclear. The CDR3 region has the DNA TGTGCCAGCAGCTCCCGTTTAGGAGGTGAAAAACTGTTTTTT. This gives the protein CASSSRLGGEKLFF.